This T cell receptor (beta chain) comes out of a study of a mutant IDH1 vaccine in newly diagnosed glioma. Regarding this clone: Antigen unknown.

Clones were read by immunoSEQ multiplex PCR, and TCRdb kept only the in-frame ones, dropping some. This repertoire shows 30,000 to 40,000 clones, 80% to 85% found once; its top ten account for over 6%. Germline CDR1 and CDR2: MGHRA and YSYEKL. CDR3 length: 12 amino acids. V shed 5 bases and J shed 10 bases, with 12 bases lying between them. Time point described: week 35, safety follow-up. All doses held 300 ug of mutant IDH1 20-mer peptide, with topical imiquimod. The chain recombines TRBV4-1 with TRBJ2-1; D remains unclear. The sequenced sample was PBMCs, obtained from a glioma patient whose treatment included an IDH1 peptide vaccine. This clonotype originated in a woman under 30 with glioma. The chain's CDR3 is CASSARSGEQFF. For the CDR3, the DNA is TGCGCCAGCAGCGCAAGGAGTGGAGAGCAGTTCTTC.